A selection of T cell receptor beta chains follows, all from one sample in a study of CD8+ T cells in alopecia areata. Sequenced by immunoSEQ multiplex PCR; TCRdb stores in-frame clones only, minus some. Altogether 10,000 to 15,000 clones are present, approximately 60% being singletons, with the ten largest covering about 14%. Sequencing was carried out using skin. All receptors derive from a human donor with alopecia areata. The CDR3 runs from the conserved cysteine through the conserved F or W. Fields, in order: CDR3 protein, CDR3 DNA, J gene, V gene, D gene, clone size. The D gene is left open where the match is weak. Clone size appears in some rows only: once, few, many, or a class for an expanded clone.

cdr3_aa: CSVEGLVDYEQYF
cdr3_nt: TGCAGCGTTGAGGGGTTGGTTGACTACGAGCAGTACTTC
j_call: TRBJ2-7
v_call: TRBV29-1
d_call: .
clone_size: .

cdr3_aa: CATREAGGGSEQFF
cdr3_nt: TGTGCCACCAGGGAAGCGGGGGGCGGAAGTGAGCAGTTCTTC
j_call: TRBJ2-1
v_call: TRBV15
d_call: TRBD2
clone_size: .

cdr3_aa: CASSPPGFGTQYF
cdr3_nt: TGTGCCAGCAGCCCCCCGGGGTTCGGGACCCAGTACTTC
j_call: TRBJ2-5
v_call: TRBV11-2
d_call: .
clone_size: .

cdr3_aa: CASSPRTDINTDTQYF
cdr3_nt: TGCGCCAGCAGCCCACGGACGGACATCAACACAGATACGCAGTATTTT
j_call: TRBJ2-3
v_call: TRBV5-1
d_call: .
clone_size: .

cdr3_aa: CASSYGQGDEQYF
cdr3_nt: TGTGCCAGCAGTTACGGACAGGGGGACGAGCAGTACTTC
j_call: TRBJ2-7
v_call: TRBV6-9
d_call: TRBD1
clone_size: .

cdr3_aa: CASSLAGTDYGYTF
cdr3_nt: TGCGCCAGCAGCTTGGCGGGGACAGACTATGGCTACACCTTC
j_call: TRBJ1-2
v_call: TRBV5-1
d_call: TRBD1
clone_size: .

cdr3_aa: CASSVADSIETQYF
cdr3_nt: TGTGCCAGCAGCGTAGCCGATAGTATCGAGACCCAGTACTTC
j_call: TRBJ2-5
v_call: TRBV9
d_call: .
clone_size: .

cdr3_aa: CASSPGGARNRHEQFF
cdr3_nt: TGTGCCAGCAGCCCAGGGGGCGCGCGGAATCGCCATGAGCAGTTCTTC
j_call: TRBJ2-1
v_call: TRBV5-5
d_call: TRBD1
clone_size: .

cdr3_aa: CASSGGGTDTQYF
cdr3_nt: TGTGCCAGCAGCGGCGGGGGCACAGATACGCAGTATTTT
j_call: TRBJ2-3
v_call: TRBV5-6
d_call: .
clone_size: .

cdr3_aa: CASSALAGGSEQYF
cdr3_nt: TGCGCCAGCAGTGCTCTAGCGGGAGGAAGCGAGCAGTACTTC
j_call: TRBJ2-7
v_call: TRBV10-2
d_call: TRBD2
clone_size: .

cdr3_aa: CAWSPRGMYSNQPQHF
cdr3_nt: TGTGCCTGGAGCCCCCGGGGGATGTATAGCAATCAGCCCCAGCATTTT
j_call: TRBJ1-5
v_call: TRBV30
d_call: .
clone_size: .

cdr3_aa: CASSQDYLYEQYF
cdr3_nt: TGTGCCAGCAGCCAAGATTACCTCTACGAGCAGTACTTC
j_call: TRBJ2-7
v_call: TRBV14
d_call: .
clone_size: .

cdr3_aa: CASTSGLADDTQYF
cdr3_nt: TGTGCCAGCACCTCGGGACTAGCGGATGATACGCAGTATTTT
j_call: TRBJ2-3
v_call: TRBV5-6
d_call: TRBD2
clone_size: .

cdr3_aa: CASSRTSLDRGTGEQYF
cdr3_nt: TGTGCCAGCAGTCGCACATCCTTGGACAGGGGGACGGGAGAGCAGTACTTC
j_call: TRBJ2-7
v_call: TRBV27
d_call: TRBD1
clone_size: few

cdr3_aa: CASSPGTGRVDGYTF
cdr3_nt: TGCGCCAGCAGCCCAGGGACGGGCAGGGTAGATGGCTACACCTTC
j_call: TRBJ1-2
v_call: TRBV7-9
d_call: .
clone_size: once

cdr3_aa: CASSLAGTGRNTDTQYF
cdr3_nt: TGTGCCAGCAGCTTAGCAGGTACAGGGCGGAATACAGATACGCAGTATTTT
j_call: TRBJ2-3
v_call: TRBV7-9
d_call: .
clone_size: .

cdr3_aa: CASSSTVLTYEQYF
cdr3_nt: TGTGCCAGCAGCTCCACAGTACTCACCTACGAGCAGTACTTC
j_call: TRBJ2-7
v_call: TRBV7-8
d_call: .
clone_size: .

cdr3_aa: CASSSGRDYGYTF
cdr3_nt: TGCGCCAGCAGTTCTGGCAGGGACTATGGCTACACCTTC
j_call: TRBJ1-2
v_call: TRBV4-3
d_call: .
clone_size: .

cdr3_aa: CASRVDERTEAFF
cdr3_nt: TGCGCCAGCAGAGTCGACGAGCGCACTGAAGCTTTCTTT
j_call: TRBJ1-1
v_call: TRBV10-2
d_call: .
clone_size: few

cdr3_aa: CASSEQSGSGQYF
cdr3_nt: TGCGCCAGCAGTGAGCAGTCGGGGTCCGGGCAGTACTTC
j_call: TRBJ2-7
v_call: TRBV10-2
d_call: .
clone_size: .

cdr3_aa: CAGTTGSGGANVLTF
cdr3_nt: TGTGCCGGGACCACAGGGTCGGGGGGGGCCAACGTCCTGACTTTC
j_call: TRBJ2-6
v_call: TRBV30
d_call: .
clone_size: .

cdr3_aa: CASSDLVYDNEQFF
cdr3_nt: TGTGCCAGCAGTGACCTGGTCTACGACAATGAGCAGTTCTTC
j_call: TRBJ2-1
v_call: TRBV2
d_call: .
clone_size: few

cdr3_aa: CASSLYFFGSSLNEQFF
cdr3_nt: TGTGCCAGCAGTTTATATTTTTTTGGGTCTAGCCTGAATGAGCAGTTCTTC
j_call: TRBJ2-1
v_call: TRBV27
d_call: .
clone_size: few

cdr3_aa: CASRLAGNTGELFF
cdr3_nt: TGTGCCAGTAGACTAGCGGGGAACACCGGGGAGCTGTTTTTT
j_call: TRBJ2-2
v_call: TRBV7-2
d_call: TRBD2
clone_size: .

cdr3_aa: CASSPRGSGQGTQYF
cdr3_nt: TGTGCCAGCAGCCCCCGAGGAAGCGGGCAAGGTACGCAGTATTTT
j_call: TRBJ2-3
v_call: TRBV13
d_call: .
clone_size: .

cdr3_aa: CASSLAGWNEQFF
cdr3_nt: TGTGCCAGCAGCCTCGCCGGGTGGAATGAGCAGTTCTTC
j_call: TRBJ2-1
v_call: TRBV6-5
d_call: .
clone_size: .

cdr3_aa: CASSQTLADYEQYF
cdr3_nt: TGTGCCAGCAGCCAGACACTAGCGGACTACGAGCAGTACTTC
j_call: TRBJ2-7
v_call: TRBV4-2
d_call: TRBD2
clone_size: .

cdr3_aa: CARPPWGRLRSGNQPQHF
cdr3_nt: TGTGCCAGACCCCCTTGGGGCCGCTTAAGGTCTGGCAATCAGCCCCAGCATTTT
j_call: TRBJ1-5
v_call: TRBV19
d_call: .
clone_size: .

cdr3_aa: CASGYNSPLHF
cdr3_nt: TGTGCCAGCGGATACAATTCACCCCTCCACTTT
j_call: TRBJ1-6
v_call: TRBV19
d_call: .
clone_size: few

cdr3_aa: CASSDLRGGTGEAFF
cdr3_nt: TGCGCCAGCAGTGACCTAAGGGGAGGCACCGGTGAAGCTTTCTTT
j_call: TRBJ1-1
v_call: TRBV10-1
d_call: .
clone_size: .

cdr3_aa: CAWSQDNYGYTF
cdr3_nt: TGTGCCTGGAGCCAGGACAACTATGGCTACACCTTC
j_call: TRBJ1-2
v_call: TRBV30
d_call: .
clone_size: few

cdr3_aa: CASSSSRNYGYTF
cdr3_nt: TGTGCCAGCAGTTCATCAAGAAACTATGGCTACACCTTC
j_call: TRBJ1-2
v_call: TRBV27
d_call: .
clone_size: .

cdr3_aa: CSVVPLSTGSYEQYF
cdr3_nt: TGCAGCGTTGTGCCCCTTTCGACAGGGTCCTACGAGCAGTACTTC
j_call: TRBJ2-7
v_call: TRBV29-1
d_call: TRBD1
clone_size: .

cdr3_aa: CASSDGGAGDTQYF
cdr3_nt: TGTGCCAGCAGTGACGGGGGAGCGGGAGATACGCAGTATTTT
j_call: TRBJ2-3
v_call: TRBV6-4
d_call: .
clone_size: .

cdr3_aa: CASSYPGGIFSGANVLTF
cdr3_nt: TGTGCCAGCAGCTACCCTGGAGGCATATTCTCTGGGGCCAACGTCCTGACTTTC
j_call: TRBJ2-6
v_call: TRBV11-2
d_call: .
clone_size: .

cdr3_aa: CAAVRGAYGYTF
cdr3_nt: TGTGCCGCGGTGCGGGGAGCCTATGGCTACACCTTC
j_call: TRBJ1-2
v_call: TRBV19
d_call: .
clone_size: few

cdr3_aa: CASRSGTGAYEQYF
cdr3_nt: TGTGCCAGCAGATCCGGGACAGGGGCCTACGAGCAGTACTTC
j_call: TRBJ2-7
v_call: TRBV7-2
d_call: TRBD1
clone_size: few

cdr3_aa: CASSRDILSYEQYF
cdr3_nt: TGTGCCAGCAGTCGGGACATCCTATCCTACGAGCAGTACTTC
j_call: TRBJ2-7
v_call: TRBV6-1
d_call: .
clone_size: .

cdr3_aa: CASTLAAFSGNTIYF
cdr3_nt: TGTGCCAGTACCCTCGCCGCCTTCTCTGGAAACACCATATATTTT
j_call: TRBJ1-3
v_call: TRBV19
d_call: .
clone_size: .

cdr3_aa: CASSPDPGGNTIYF
cdr3_nt: TGTGCCAGCAGCCCGGACCCAGGGGGAAACACCATATATTTT
j_call: TRBJ1-3
v_call: TRBV7-9
d_call: .
clone_size: .